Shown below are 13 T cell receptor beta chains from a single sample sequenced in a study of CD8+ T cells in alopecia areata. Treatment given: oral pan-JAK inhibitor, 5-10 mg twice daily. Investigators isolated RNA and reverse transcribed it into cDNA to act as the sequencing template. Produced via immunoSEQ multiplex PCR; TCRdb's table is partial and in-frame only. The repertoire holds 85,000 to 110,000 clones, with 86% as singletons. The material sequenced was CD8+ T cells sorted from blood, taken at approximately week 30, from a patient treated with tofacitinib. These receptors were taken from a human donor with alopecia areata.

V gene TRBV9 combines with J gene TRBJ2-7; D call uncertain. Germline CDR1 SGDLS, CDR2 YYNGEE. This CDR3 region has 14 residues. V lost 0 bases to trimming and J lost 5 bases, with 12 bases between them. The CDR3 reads CASSVDVNPHEQYF. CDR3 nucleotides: TGTGCCAGCAGCGTAGATGTTAACCCCCACGAGCAGTACTTC.

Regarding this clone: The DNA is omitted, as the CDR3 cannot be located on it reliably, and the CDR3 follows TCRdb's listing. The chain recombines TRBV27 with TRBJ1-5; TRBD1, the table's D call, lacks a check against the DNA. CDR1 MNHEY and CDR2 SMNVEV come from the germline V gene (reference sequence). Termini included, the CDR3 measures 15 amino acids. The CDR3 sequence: CASSPSGQGNQPQHF.

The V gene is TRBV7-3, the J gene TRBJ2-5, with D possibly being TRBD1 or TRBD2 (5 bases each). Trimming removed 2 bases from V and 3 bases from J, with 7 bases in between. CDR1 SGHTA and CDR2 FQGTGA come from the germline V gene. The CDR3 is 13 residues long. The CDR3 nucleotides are TGTGCCAGCAGCTTATGGGGGAAAGAGACCCAGTACTTC. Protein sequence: CASSLWGKETQYF.

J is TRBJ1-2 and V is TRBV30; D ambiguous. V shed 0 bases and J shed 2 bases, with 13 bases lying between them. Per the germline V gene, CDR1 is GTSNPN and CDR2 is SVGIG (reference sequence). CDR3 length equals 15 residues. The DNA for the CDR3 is TGTGCCTGGAGTGTACCTTTATGGAGAAACTATGGCTACACCTTC. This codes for CAWSVPLWRNYGYTF.

CDR3 bases: TGCAGCGTTGAAGTAGCAGGGCATTTTGGGCAGTATTTT. As protein: CSVEVAGHFGQYF. J is TRBJ2-3 and V is TRBV29-1; TRBD1 might be the D (5 bases). Looked up from germline, CDR1 is SQVTM and CDR2 is ANQGSEA. The CDR3 extends over 13 amino acids. V was cut by 1 base and J by 11 bases, with 16 bases left in between.

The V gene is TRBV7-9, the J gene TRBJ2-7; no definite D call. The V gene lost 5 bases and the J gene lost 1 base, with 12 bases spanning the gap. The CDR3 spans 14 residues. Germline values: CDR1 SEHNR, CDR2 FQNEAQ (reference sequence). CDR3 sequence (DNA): TGTGCCAGCAGCCCCAGTGTGGGTTCCTACGAGCAGTACTTC. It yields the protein CASSPSVGSYEQYF.

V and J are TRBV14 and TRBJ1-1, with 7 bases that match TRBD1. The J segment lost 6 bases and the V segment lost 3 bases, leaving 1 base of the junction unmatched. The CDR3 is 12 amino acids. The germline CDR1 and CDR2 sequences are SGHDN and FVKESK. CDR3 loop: CASSHGTAEAFF. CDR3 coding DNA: TGTGCCAGCAGCCACGGGACAGCTGAAGCTTTCTTT.

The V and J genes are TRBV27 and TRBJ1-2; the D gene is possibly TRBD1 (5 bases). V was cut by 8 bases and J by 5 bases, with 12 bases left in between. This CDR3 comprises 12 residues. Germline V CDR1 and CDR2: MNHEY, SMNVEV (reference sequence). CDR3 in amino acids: CASQSKGYGYTF. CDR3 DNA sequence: TGTGCCAGCCAATCAAAGGGGTATGGCTACACCTTC.

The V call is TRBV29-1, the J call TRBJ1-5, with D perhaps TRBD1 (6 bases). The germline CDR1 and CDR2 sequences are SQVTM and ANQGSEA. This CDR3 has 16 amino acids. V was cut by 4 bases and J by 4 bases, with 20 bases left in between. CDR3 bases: TGCAGCGTTGGGTGCTGTTGGGGACATCTGAATCAGCCCCAGCATTTT. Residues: CSVGCCWGHLNQPQHF.

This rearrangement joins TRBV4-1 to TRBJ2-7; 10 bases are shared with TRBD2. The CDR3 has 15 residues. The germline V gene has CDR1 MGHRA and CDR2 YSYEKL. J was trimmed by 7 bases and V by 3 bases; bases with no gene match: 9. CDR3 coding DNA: TGCGCCAGCAGCCACCTTAGCGGGAGGTTTCGGGAGCAGTACTTC. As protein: CASSHLSGRFREQYF.

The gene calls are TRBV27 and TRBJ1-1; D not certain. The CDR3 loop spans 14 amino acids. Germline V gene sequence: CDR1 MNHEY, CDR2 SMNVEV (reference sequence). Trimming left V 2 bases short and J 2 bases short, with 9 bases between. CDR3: CASSLRDLNTEAFF. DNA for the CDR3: TGTGCCAGCAGTTTAAGAGACTTAAACACTGAAGCTTTCTTT.

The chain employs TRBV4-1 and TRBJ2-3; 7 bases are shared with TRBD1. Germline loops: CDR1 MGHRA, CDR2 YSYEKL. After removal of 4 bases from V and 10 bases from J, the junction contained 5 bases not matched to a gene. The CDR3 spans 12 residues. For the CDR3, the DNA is TGCGCCAGCAGCCCCACAGGGGCTCCGCAGTATTTT. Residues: CASSPTGAPQYF.

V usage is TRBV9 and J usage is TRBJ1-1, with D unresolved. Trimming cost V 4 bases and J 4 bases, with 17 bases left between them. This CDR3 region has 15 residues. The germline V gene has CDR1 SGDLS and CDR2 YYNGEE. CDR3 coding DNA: TGTGCCAGCAGCTCGGGCTTTGGTTTGAGCACTGAAGCTTTCTTT. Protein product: CASSSGFGLSTEAFF. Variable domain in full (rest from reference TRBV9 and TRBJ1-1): DSGVTQTPKHLITATGQRVTLRCSPRSGDLSVYWYQQSLDQGLQFLIQYYNGEERAKGNILERFSAQQFPDLHSELNLSSLELGDSALYFCASSSGFGLSTEAFFGQGTRLTVV.